This T cell receptor beta chain stems from a study of post-analysis software for immune sequencing data. On the study more broadly: Several disease courses (relapsing-remitting, secondary progressive and progressive-relapsing) of multiple sclerosis were included. Study conclusions and caveats: Significantly lower normalized Chao1 diversity was found in patients with multiple sclerosis relative to controls. The authors found that F measure strongly co-clustered same-batch samples. A few TRBV segments occurring more often in patients than controls included TRBV5-6, TRBV5-1 and TRBV20-1.

This clonotype was found many times. Its antigen remains unidentified. cDNA libraries of TCR beta carried unique molecular identifiers. About 500,000 cDNA molecules were obtained per 1 to 10 million input T cells. TCRdb itself ran the PCR reads through MiXCR, one entry per CDR3 protein. The sample has about 820,000 distinct CDR3 sequences, roughly 50% seen once. The CDR3 is made up of 14 amino acids. In germline, CDR1 is SGHKS, CDR2 YYEKEE (reference sequence). V lost 1 base to trimming and J lost 2 bases, with 7 bases between them. The receptor comes from a girl aged 10 to 17 with multiple sclerosis. Sequences were obtained from blood. V is TRBV5-5 and J is TRBJ1-5, with a tentative D call TRBD1 (5 bases). The DNA of the CDR3 is TGTGCCAGCAGCTTGCGGGACGGCAATCAGCCCCAGCATTTT. Amino acids: CASSLRDGNQPQHF.